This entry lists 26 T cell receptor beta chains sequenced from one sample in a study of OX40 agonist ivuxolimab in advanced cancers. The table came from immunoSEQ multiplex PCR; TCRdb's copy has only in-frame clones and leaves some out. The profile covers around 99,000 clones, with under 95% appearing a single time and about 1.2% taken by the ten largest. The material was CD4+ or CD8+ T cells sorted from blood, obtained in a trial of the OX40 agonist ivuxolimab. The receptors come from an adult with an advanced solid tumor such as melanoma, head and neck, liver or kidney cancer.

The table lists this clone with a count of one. The CDR3: CASSSDIDTEAFF. The CDR3 nucleotides are TGTGCCAGCAGTTCAGACATCGACACTGAAGCTTTCTTT. The genes are TRBV7-2 and TRBJ1-1, with D unresolved. Germline values: CDR1 SGHTA, CDR2 FQGNSA. Trimming took 6 bases from V and 3 from J, leaving 11 bases between them. The CDR3 is made up of 13 amino acids.

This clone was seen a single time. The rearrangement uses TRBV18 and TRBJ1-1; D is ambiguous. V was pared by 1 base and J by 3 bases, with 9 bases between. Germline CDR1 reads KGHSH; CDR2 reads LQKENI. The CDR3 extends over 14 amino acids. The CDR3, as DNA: TGTGCCAGCTCACCACGCGGGCGAGACACTGAAGCTTTCTTT. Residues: CASSPRGRDTEAFF.

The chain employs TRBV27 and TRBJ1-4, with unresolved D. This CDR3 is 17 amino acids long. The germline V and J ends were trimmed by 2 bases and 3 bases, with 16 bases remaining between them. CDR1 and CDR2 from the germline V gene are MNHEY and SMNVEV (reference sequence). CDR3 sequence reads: CASSLRWLEGSNEKLFF. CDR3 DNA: TGTGCCAGCAGTTTAAGATGGTTGGAAGGGTCTAATGAAAAACTGTTTTTT. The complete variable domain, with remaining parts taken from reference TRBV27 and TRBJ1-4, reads EAQVTQNPRYLITVTGKKLTVTCSQNMNHEYMSWYRQDPGLGLRQIYYSMNVEVTDKGDVPEGYKVSRKEKRNFPLILESPSPNQTSLYFCASSLRWLEGSNEKLFFGSGTQLSVL.

The CDR3 DNA is TGTGCCAGCAGCCAAGGACAGCCCGGAAACACCATATATTTT. Its protein product is CASSQGQPGNTIYF. The rearrangement joins TRBV7-2 to TRBJ1-3; tentatively, D is TRBD1 (6 bases). In germline, CDR1 is SGHTA, CDR2 FQGNSA. V was pared by 5 bases and J by 4 bases, with 12 bases between. CDR3 length: 14 residues.

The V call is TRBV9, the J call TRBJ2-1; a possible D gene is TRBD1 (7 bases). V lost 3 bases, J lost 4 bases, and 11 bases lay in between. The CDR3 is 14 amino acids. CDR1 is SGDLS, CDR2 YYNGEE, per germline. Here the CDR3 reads CASSAQGGYNEQFF. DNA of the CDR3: TGTGCCAGCAGCGCCCAGGGGGGTTACAATGAGCAGTTCTTC.

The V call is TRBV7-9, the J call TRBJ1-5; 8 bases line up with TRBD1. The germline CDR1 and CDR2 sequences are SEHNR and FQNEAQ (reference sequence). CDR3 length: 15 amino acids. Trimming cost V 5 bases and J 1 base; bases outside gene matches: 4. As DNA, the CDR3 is TGTGCCAGCAGCGCGACAGGGGAGAGCAATCAGCCCCAGCATTTT. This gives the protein CASSATGESNQPQHF.

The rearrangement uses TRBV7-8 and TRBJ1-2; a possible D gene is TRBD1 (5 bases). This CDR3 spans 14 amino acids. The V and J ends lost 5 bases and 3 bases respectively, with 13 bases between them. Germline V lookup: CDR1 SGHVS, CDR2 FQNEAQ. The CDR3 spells CASSRTQGYYGYTF. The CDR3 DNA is TGTGCCAGCAGCCGGACCCAGGGCTACTATGGCTACACCTTC. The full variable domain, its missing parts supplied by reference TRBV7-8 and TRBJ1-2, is GAGVSQSPRYKVAKRGQDVALRCDPISGHVSLFWYQQALGQGPEFLTYFQNEAQLDKSGLPSDRFFAERPEGSVSTLKIQRTQQEDSAVYLCASSRTQGYYGYTFGSGTRLTVV.

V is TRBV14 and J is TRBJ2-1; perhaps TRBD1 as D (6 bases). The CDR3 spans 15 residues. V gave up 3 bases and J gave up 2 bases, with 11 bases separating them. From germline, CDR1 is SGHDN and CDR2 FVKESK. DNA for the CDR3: TGTGCCAGCAGCCAGAATTCAGGGGCCTACAATGAGCAGTTCTTC. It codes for CASSQNSGAYNEQFF.

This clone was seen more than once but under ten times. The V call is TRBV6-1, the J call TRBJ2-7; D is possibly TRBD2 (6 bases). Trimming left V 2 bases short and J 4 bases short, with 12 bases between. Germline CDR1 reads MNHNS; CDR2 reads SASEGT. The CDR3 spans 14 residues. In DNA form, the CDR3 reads TGTGCCAGCAGTGAATTTGCGGGATCGTACGAGCAGTACTTC. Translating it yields CASSEFAGSYEQYF.

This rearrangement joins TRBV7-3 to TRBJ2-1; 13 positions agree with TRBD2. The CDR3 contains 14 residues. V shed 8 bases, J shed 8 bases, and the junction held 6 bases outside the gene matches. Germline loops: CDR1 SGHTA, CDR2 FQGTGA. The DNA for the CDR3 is TGTGCCAGCGAGGGGACTAGCGGGATTGATGAGCAGTTCTTC. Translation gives CASEGTSGIDEQFF.

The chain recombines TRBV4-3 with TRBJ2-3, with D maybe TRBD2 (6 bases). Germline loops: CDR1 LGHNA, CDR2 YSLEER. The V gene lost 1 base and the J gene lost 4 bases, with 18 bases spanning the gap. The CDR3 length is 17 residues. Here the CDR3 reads CASSQGRARGPSDTQYF. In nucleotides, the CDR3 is TGCGCCAGCAGCCAAGGAAGGGCGCGGGGCCCCTCAGATACGCAGTATTTT.

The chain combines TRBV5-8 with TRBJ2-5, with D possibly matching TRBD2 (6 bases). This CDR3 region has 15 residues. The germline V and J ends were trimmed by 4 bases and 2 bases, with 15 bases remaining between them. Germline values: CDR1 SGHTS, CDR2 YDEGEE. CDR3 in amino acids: CASSRGRGGQETQYF. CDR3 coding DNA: TGTGCCAGCAGCCGCGGGCGAGGAGGGCAAGAGACCCAGTACTTC.

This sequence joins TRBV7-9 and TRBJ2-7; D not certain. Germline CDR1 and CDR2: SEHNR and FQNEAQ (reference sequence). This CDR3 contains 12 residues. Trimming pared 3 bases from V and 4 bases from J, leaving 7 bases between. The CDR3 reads CASSFSGYEQYF. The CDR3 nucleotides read TGTGCCAGCAGCTTTTCAGGTTACGAGCAGTACTTC.

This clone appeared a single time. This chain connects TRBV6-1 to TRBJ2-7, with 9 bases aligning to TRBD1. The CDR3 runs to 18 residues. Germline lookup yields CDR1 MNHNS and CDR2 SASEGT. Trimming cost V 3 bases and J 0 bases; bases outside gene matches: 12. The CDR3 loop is CASSEIATGGGLSYEQYF. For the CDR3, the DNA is TGTGCCAGCAGTGAGATAGCGACAGGGGGTGGCCTCTCCTACGAGCAGTACTTC.

The CDR3 DNA follows: TGTGCCAGCAGCCCCCTGGCGGGAGGTTTATCAGAGCAGTACTTC. It is translated as CASSPLAGGLSEQYF. The V gene is TRBV7-9, the J gene TRBJ2-7, with 8 bases fitting TRBD2. Germline trimming cut 5 bases from V and 7 bases from J; bases unmatched to any gene: 13. The length of the CDR3 is 15 residues. Germline V CDR1 and CDR2: SEHNR, FQNEAQ (reference sequence).

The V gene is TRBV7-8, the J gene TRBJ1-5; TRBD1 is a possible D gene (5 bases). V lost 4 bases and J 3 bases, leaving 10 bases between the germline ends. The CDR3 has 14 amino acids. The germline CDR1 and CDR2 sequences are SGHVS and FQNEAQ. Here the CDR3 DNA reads TGTGCCAGCAGCTCGGGACCGATCAATCAGCCCCAGCATTTT. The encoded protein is CASSSGPINQPQHF.

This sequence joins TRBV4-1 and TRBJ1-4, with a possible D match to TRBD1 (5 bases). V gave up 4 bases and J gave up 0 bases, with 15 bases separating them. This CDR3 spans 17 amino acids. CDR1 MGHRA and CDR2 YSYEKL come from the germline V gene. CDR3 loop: CASSRRQSVATNEKLFF. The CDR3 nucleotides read TGCGCCAGCAGCCGTCGACAGAGCGTTGCAACTAATGAAAAACTGTTTTTT.

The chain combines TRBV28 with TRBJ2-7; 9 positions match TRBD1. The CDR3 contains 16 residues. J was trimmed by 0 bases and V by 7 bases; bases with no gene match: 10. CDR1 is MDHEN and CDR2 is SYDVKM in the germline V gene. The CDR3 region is CASTSQGQGFSYEQYF. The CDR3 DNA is TGTGCCAGCACCAGCCAGGGACAGGGTTTCTCCTACGAGCAGTACTTC.

The CDR3 spells CASSPAGGDLYEQYF. As DNA, the CDR3 is TGTGCCAGCAGCCCGGCGGGGGGGGATCTCTACGAGCAGTACTTC. V gene TRBV27 combines with J gene TRBJ2-7, with 9 bases aligning to TRBD2. Germline assignment: CDR1 MNHEY and CDR2 SMNVEV (reference sequence). The CDR3 is made up of 15 amino acids. Trimming removed 6 bases from V and 3 bases from J; junction bases left unmatched: 9.

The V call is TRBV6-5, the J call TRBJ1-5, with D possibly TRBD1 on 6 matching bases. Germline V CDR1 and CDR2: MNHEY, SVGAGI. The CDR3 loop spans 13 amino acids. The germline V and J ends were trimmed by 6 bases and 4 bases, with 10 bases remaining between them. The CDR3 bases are TGTGCCAGCAGGACAGACAGGAATCAGCCCCAGCATTTT. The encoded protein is CASRTDRNQPQHF.

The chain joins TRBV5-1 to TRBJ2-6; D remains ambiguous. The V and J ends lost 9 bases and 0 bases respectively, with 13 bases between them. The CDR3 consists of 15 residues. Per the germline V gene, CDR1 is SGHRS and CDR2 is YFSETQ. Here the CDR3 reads CATRRRVSGANVLTF. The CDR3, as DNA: TGCGCCACCCGCAGAAGAGTCTCTGGGGCCAACGTCCTGACTTTC. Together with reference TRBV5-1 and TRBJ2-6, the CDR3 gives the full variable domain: KAGVTQTPRYLIKTRGQQVTLSCSPISGHRSVSWYQQTPGQGLQFLFEYFSETQRNKGNFPGRFSGRQFSNSRSEMNVSTLELGDSALYLCATRRRVSGANVLTFGAGSRLTVL.

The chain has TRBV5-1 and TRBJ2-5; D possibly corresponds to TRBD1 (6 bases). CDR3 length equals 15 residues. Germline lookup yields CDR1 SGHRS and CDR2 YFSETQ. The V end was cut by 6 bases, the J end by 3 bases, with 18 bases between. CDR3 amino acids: CASTNRQAGEETQYF. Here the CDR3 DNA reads TGCGCCAGCACCAACCGACAGGCGGGTGAAGAGACCCAGTACTTC.

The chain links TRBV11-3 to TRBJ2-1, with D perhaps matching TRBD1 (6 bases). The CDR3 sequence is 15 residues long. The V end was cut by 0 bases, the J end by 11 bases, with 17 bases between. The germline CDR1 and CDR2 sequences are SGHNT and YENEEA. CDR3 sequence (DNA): TGTGCCAGCAGCTTAGATCAGGGGAACAGGGACAAGCAGTTCTTC. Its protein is CASSLDQGNRDKQFF. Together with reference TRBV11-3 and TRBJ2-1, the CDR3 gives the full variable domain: EAGVVQSPRYKIIEKKQPVAFWCNPISGHNTLYWYLQNLGQGPELLIRYENEEAVDDSQLPKDRFSAERLKGVDSTLKIQPAELGDSAVYLCASSLDQGNRDKQFFGPGTRLTVL.

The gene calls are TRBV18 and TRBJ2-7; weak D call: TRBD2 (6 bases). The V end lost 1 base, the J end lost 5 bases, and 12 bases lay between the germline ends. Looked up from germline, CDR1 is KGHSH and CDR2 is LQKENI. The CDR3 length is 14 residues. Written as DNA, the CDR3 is TGTGCCAGCTCACCACGGGGGGAGCGCGACGAGCAGTACTTC. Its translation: CASSPRGERDEQYF.

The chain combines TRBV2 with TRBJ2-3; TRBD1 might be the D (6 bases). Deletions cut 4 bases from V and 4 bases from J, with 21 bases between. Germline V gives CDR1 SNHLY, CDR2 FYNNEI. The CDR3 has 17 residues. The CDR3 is CASSGLQQGSGADTQYF. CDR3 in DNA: TGTGCCAGCAGTGGACTTCAACAGGGCTCTGGGGCAGATACGCAGTATTTT.

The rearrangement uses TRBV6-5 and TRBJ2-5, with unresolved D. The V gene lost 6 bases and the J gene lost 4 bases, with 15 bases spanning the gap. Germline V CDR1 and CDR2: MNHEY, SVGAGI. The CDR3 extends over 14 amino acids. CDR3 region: CASSPPARRETQYF. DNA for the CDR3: TGTGCCAGCAGCCCCCCTGCGCGTAGAGAGACCCAGTACTTC.